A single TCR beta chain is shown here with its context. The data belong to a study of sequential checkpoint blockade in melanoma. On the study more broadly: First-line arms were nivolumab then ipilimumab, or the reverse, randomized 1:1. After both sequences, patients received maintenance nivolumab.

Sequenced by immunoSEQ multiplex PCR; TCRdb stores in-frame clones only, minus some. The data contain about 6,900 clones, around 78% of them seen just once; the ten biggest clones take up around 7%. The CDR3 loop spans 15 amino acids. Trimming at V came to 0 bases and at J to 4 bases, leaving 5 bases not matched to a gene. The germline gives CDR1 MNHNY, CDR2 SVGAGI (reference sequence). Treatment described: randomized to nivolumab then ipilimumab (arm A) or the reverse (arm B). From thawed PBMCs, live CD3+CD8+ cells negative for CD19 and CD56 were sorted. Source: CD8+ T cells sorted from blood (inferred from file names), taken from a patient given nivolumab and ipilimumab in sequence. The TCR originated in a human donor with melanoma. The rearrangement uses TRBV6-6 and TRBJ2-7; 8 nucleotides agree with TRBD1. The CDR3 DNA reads TGTGCCAGCAGTTACTCTGGGACAGGAGGTTACGAGCAGTACTTC. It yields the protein CASSYSGTGGYEQYF.